This entry is about one TCR beta chain. One entry per CDR3 protein, called by TCRdb with MiXCR from the RT-PCR reads. Among about 680,000 distinct CDR3 sequences, more than 13% were seen once, and the ten largest hold 3.6%. V dropped 7 bases and J dropped 6; count of bases not matched to a gene: 8. The CDR3 runs 12 residues. Germline CDR1 reads DFQATT; CDR2 reads SNEGSKA (reference sequence). This sequence joins TRBV20-1 and TRBJ2-7; 8 bases are a match to TRBD1. The sample comprised memory CD4+ T cells from blood. This receptor was obtained from a female donor in good health, serving as a healthy control. CDR3 loop: CSVQGGFGEQYF. The CDR3 DNA follows: TGCAGTGTACAGGGGGGCTTCGGCGAGCAGTACTTC.